This entry lists 22 T cell receptor beta chains sequenced from one sample in a study of shared clonotypes between healthy human individuals. Assay used: immunoSEQ multiplex PCR; TCRdb lists only in-frame clones, some missing. The table records fewer than 600,000 clones, roughly 80% of them present only once. Sequenced: PBMCs. These receptors originate from a woman aged 40 to 50 in good health. Some clones in this sample may be carry-over from other donors' samples.

The chain has TRBV27 and TRBJ1-5; TRBD1 matches 8 bases. V lost 4 bases, J lost 4 bases, and 3 bases stayed unmatched. The length of the CDR3 is 14 residues. Germline V gene sequence: CDR1 MNHEY, CDR2 SMNVEV (reference sequence). This chain's CDR3 is CASSSQGANQPQHF. CDR3 coding DNA: TGTGCCAGCAGTTCCCAGGGGGCGAATCAGCCCCAGCATTTT.

The rearrangement uses TRBV14 and TRBJ2-3, with 9 bases identical to TRBD1. CDR3 size: 15 residues. The junction had 6 bases not matched to a gene; V was cut back by 3 bases and J by 5 bases. The germline CDR1 and CDR2 sequences are SGHDN and FVKESK. The CDR3 nucleotides are TGTGCCAGCAGCCAGCACAGGGGGCAAAGAGATACGCAGTATTTT. Translated, it gives CASSQHRGQRDTQYF. Supplemented by reference TRBV14 and TRBJ2-3, the full variable domain reads EAGVTQFPSHSVIEKGQTVTLRCDPISGHDNLYWYRRVMGKEIKFLLHFVKESKQDESGMPNNRFLAERTGGTYSTLKVQPAELEDSGVYFCASSQHRGQRDTQYFGPGTRLTVL.

The chain recombines TRBV6-9 with TRBJ2-7; D is unresolved. The germline gives CDR1 MNHGY, CDR2 SVAAGI. The CDR3 loop spans 15 amino acids. Trimming took off 6 bases at V and 5 bases at J, with 20 bases between the two ends. CDR3 nucleotide sequence: TGTGCCAGCAGCCTCCAGGCGGACCTGATGGACGAGCAGTACTTC. This codes for CASSLQADLMDEQYF.

The rearrangement joins TRBV30 to TRBJ1-1; D is unclear. V lost 2 bases, J lost 3 bases, and 10 bases lay in between. The CDR3 spans 13 residues. Looked up from germline, CDR1 is GTSNPN and CDR2 is SVGIG (reference sequence). CDR3 DNA sequence: TGTGCCTGGAGTTTAGCCCAAGACACTGAAGCTTTCTTT. This sequence encodes CAWSLAQDTEAFF.

This clone was seen once. The gene calls are TRBV30 and TRBJ1-2; D is undetermined. CDR3 length equals 10 residues. V shed 3 bases and J shed 6 bases, with 5 bases lying between them. CDR1 and CDR2 (germline): GTSNPN, SVGIG (reference sequence). The CDR3 protein is CAWRGNGYTF. For the CDR3, the DNA is TGTGCCTGGAGAGGGAATGGCTACACCTTC.

This sequence joins TRBV27 and TRBJ2-7, with TRBD1 matching over 7 bases. Germline V gene sequence: CDR1 MNHEY, CDR2 SMNVEV (reference sequence). CDR3 length: 13 residues. Trimming took 6 bases from V and 4 from J; bases not matched to a gene: 6. Written as DNA, the CDR3 is TGTGCCAGCAGCAGGGGGTTTCAGTACGAGCAGTACTTC. It encodes CASSRGFQYEQYF.

This chain uses TRBV12-5 with TRBJ1-1; TRBD1 is a possible D gene (6 bases). This CDR3 comprises 18 residues. Germline CDR1 is LGHNT and CDR2 is FRNRAP. With 0 bases removed from V and 0 bases from J, the gap between germline ends came to 17 bases. The CDR3 loop is CASGLVGIRGSMNTEAFF. CDR3 bases: TGTGCTAGTGGTTTGGTAGGAATTAGGGGGAGCATGAACACTGAAGCTTTCTTT.

The chain combines TRBV9 with TRBJ1-4; D gene uncertain. The germline V gene encodes CDR1 SGDLS and CDR2 YYNGEE. The CDR3 spans 15 residues. V was clipped by 3 bases and J by 3 bases, with 12 bases between them. The CDR3 sequence: CASSAYWAANEKLFF. CDR3 sequence (DNA): TGTGCCAGCAGCGCTTATTGGGCGGCTAATGAAAAACTGTTTTTT.

This clone was seen once. The chain uses TRBV19 and TRBJ2-1, with 8 bases matching TRBD2. CDR3 length equals 15 residues. Germline V gives CDR1 LNHDA, CDR2 SQIVND (reference sequence). Trimming removed 3 bases from V and 7 bases from J; junction bases left unmatched: 8. The CDR3 reads CASSIPGTSVNEQFF. For the CDR3, the DNA is TGTGCCAGTAGTATCCCCGGGACTAGTGTTAATGAGCAGTTCTTC.

This clone was observed a few times. This sequence joins TRBV28 and TRBJ2-5; D possibly corresponds to TRBD2 (6 bases). The CDR3 sequence is 15 residues long. Germline CDR1 and CDR2: MDHEN and SYDVKM. Trimming removed 6 bases at V and 2 bases at J, with 16 bases between. The CDR3 region is CASRSSPGLQETQYF. The CDR3 DNA sequence: TGTGCCAGCAGGTCATCACCGGGACTTCAAGAGACCCAGTACTTC.

This clone was counted at least ten times. The sample holds other DNA sequences that translate to the same CDR3. V gene TRBV10-2 combines with J gene TRBJ1-1; D unclear. CDR1 WSHSY and CDR2 SAAADI come from the germline V gene. The CDR3 is made up of 11 amino acids. Deletions cut 6 bases from V and 5 bases from J, with 7 bases between. CDR3 bases: TGCGCCAGCAGAAGGGATACTGAAGCTTTCTTT. Its translation is CASRRDTEAFF.

The chain joins TRBV11-2 to TRBJ1-2; TRBD1 might be the D (5 bases). The CDR3 length is 14 residues. CDR1 is SGHAT, CDR2 FQNNGV, per germline. V was shortened by 5 bases and J by 0 bases, with 10 bases between the two germline ends. As DNA, the CDR3 is TGTGCCAGCAGCCTGACAGAATCTAACTATGGCTACACCTTC. Residues: CASSLTESNYGYTF.

As DNA, the CDR3 is TGTGCCAGCAGCCCCTCCGGGACAGGGGGTTATACCGGGGAGCTGTTTTTT. As protein: CASSPSGTGGYTGELFF. The chain joins TRBV7-9 to TRBJ2-2; the match to TRBD1 covers 11 bases. CDR1 and CDR2 from the germline V gene are SEHNR and FQNEAQ (reference sequence). The length of the CDR3 is 17 residues. The V gene end was trimmed by 5 bases and the J gene end by 5 bases; junction bases not matched to a gene: 10.

The count of this clone is one. This chain joins TRBV7-6 and TRBJ2-2; 8 nucleotides align to TRBD2. Trimming cost V 5 bases and J 5 bases; bases outside gene matches: 10. This CDR3 is built from 16 residues. CDR1 is SGHVS and CDR2 is FNYEAQ in the germline V gene. Here the CDR3 reads CASSGTGTSRTGELFF. In DNA form, the CDR3 reads TGTGCCAGCAGCGGGACCGGGACTAGTAGGACCGGGGAGCTGTTTTTT.

The V call is TRBV5-6, the J call TRBJ1-5; no clear D. V was shortened by 4 bases and J by 7 bases, with 15 bases between the two germline ends. The CDR3 is made up of 14 amino acids. Germline V CDR1 and CDR2: SGHDT, YYEEEE. CDR3 DNA: TGTGCCAGCAGCATACGTTTTACCCGGCAGCCCCAGCATTTT. It codes for CASSIRFTRQPQHF.

The rearrangement uses TRBV12-5 and TRBJ2-2, with D possibly being TRBD1 (5 bases). Per the germline V gene, CDR1 is LGHNT and CDR2 is FRNRAP. There are 14 residues in the CDR3. Deletions cut 5 bases from V and 7 bases from J, with 14 bases between. CDR3 region: CASGPDSSSGELFF. As DNA, the CDR3 is TGTGCTAGTGGTCCCGACAGTAGTAGCGGGGAGCTGTTTTTT.

CDR3 sequence reads: CASSPPGLALDTQYF. Written as DNA, the CDR3 is TGTGCCAGCAGCCCGCCGGGACTAGCGTTGGATACGCAGTATTTT. The chain employs TRBV7-2 and TRBJ2-3, with 10 bases aligning to TRBD2. The CDR3 extends over 15 amino acids. The germline V gene encodes CDR1 SGHTA and CDR2 FQGNSA. J gave up 6 bases and V 5 bases, and 8 bases lay outside the gene matches.

The CDR3 protein is CATGTGDTGELFF. The CDR3 region has the DNA TGTGCCACCGGGACAGGGGATACCGGGGAGCTGTTTTTT. This chain uses TRBV10-3 with TRBJ2-2, with 10 nucleotides matching TRBD1. The CDR3 extends over 13 amino acids. The germline CDR1 and CDR2 sequences are ENHRY and SYGVKD. V was clipped by 10 bases and J by 5 bases; unmatched bases: 4.

This clone has just one count. The gene calls are TRBV2 and TRBJ2-5; D is undetermined. Trimming cost V 7 bases and J 5 bases, with 23 bases left between them. CDR1 and CDR2 (germline): SNHLY, FYNNEI. The CDR3 runs to 16 residues. Written as DNA, the CDR3 is TGTGCCAGCAAGAGGACGGCAAGAACCGGGCAGGAGACCCAGTACTTC. Translation: CASKRTARTGQETQYF.

This clone came up a few times. The chain is built from TRBV14 and TRBJ1-1; D is perhaps TRBD1 (6 bases). V dropped 1 base and J dropped 7 bases, with 10 bases sitting between them. The CDR3 has 13 amino acids. CDR1 is SGHDN and CDR2 is FVKESK in the germline V gene. This CDR3 is CASSQVGGGEAFF. The CDR3 DNA is TGTGCCAGCAGCCAAGTCGGAGGGGGTGAAGCTTTCTTT.

The CDR3 loop is CASSSGGLVSYEQYF. DNA of the CDR3: TGTGCCAGCAGTTCGGGAGGGCTAGTTTCCTACGAGCAGTACTTC. The chain has TRBV6-5 and TRBJ2-7, with 8 bases identical to TRBD2. The CDR3 length is 15 residues. Germline V gene sequence: CDR1 MNHEY, CDR2 SVGAGI. The V segment lost 4 bases and the J segment 1 base; nucleotides outside the gene matches: 6.

The CDR3 loop is CASSRADRNIQYF. As DNA, the CDR3 is TGCGCCAGCAGCCGGGCAGATAGGAACATTCAGTACTTC. The chain combines TRBV4-3 with TRBJ2-4; no firm D call. Germline V lookup: CDR1 LGHNA, CDR2 YSLEER. The V end was cut by 4 bases, the J end by 7 bases, with 11 bases between. CDR3 length: 13 amino acids.